The entry below describes one T cell receptor beta chain. The sample is drawn from a study of blood T cell repertoires in COVID-19. Study-wide context: The United States, Italy and Spain were the sources of the acute and convalescent COVID-19 samples.

Deletions cut 8 bases from V and 0 bases from J, with 16 bases between. The CDR3 totals 15 residues. Germline V CDR1 and CDR2: PRHDT, FYEKMQ (reference sequence). Using immunoSEQ multiplex PCR, the repertoire was profiled, and TCRdb retains in-frame clones only, with some absent. This sample has a few hundred thousand clones; approximately 84% occur once, and the top ten carry roughly 1.7%. Individuals drawn from about 26 US areas were roughly 18 to 95 years old. This chain connects TRBV13 to TRBJ1-1; possible D gene TRBD1, 5 bases. Sequenced: PBMCs or T cells enriched from blood (not recorded which). The source of this sequence is a man aged 40-49 years who had recovered from COVID-19. CDR3 nucleotides: TGTGCCAGCGACTGGAGGGAGGGGCTGAACACTGAAGCTTTCTTT. It is translated as CASDWREGLNTEAFF.